This TCR beta chain derives from a study of T cell responses to AZD1222 COVID-19 vaccine. Regarding the study as a whole: Just a handful of people given AZD1222 tested seropositive at baseline. Once two AZD1222 doses were given, Spike-specific TCR breadth and depth went up. None of the repertoires were sampled until the peak T cell response had passed.

The ends lost 3 bases at V and 4 bases at J; junction bases unmatched: 6. The CDR3 is made up of 15 amino acids. CDR1 and CDR2 from the germline V gene are KGHDR and SFDVKD. Clones were read by immunoSEQ multiplex PCR, and TCRdb kept only the in-frame ones, dropping some. The data contain under 150,000 clones, about 90% of them seen just once; the ten biggest clones take up less than 9.5%. On this clone: Its specificity is not known.

V is TRBV24-1 and J is TRBJ1-2; TRBD1 matches 8 bases. The TCR originated in an adult who received the AZD1222 COVID-19 vaccine. The source material was peripheral blood, sampled 28 days after the second AZD1222 dose. DNA for the CDR3: TGTGCCACCAGTGATCCCGGACAGGGCCCCTATGGCTACACCTTC. Its translation: CATSDPGQGPYGYTF.